These 24 T cell receptor beta chains came from one sample sequenced in a study of shared clonotypes between healthy human individuals. The naive CD8 subset, CD45RO-negative cells positively selected for CCR7, excluded terminally differentiated effector memory CD45RA+ cells. Profiled with immunoSEQ multiplex PCR; TCRdb holds only in-frame clones, not every one. The sample holds about 2.1 million clones, roughly 91% seen once. The sample was naive CD8+ T cells from PBMCs. The receptors were gathered from a man between 18 and 29 years old in good health. Some clones in this sample may be carry-over from other donors' samples.

V and J are TRBV7-9 and TRBJ2-2, with D possibly matching TRBD1 (7 bases). The CDR3 covers 16 residues. V was trimmed by 6 bases and J by 7 bases, leaving 21 bases between them. Per the germline V gene, CDR1 is SEHNR and CDR2 is FQNEAQ (reference sequence). The CDR3 region has the DNA TGTGCCAGCAGGGGTAGGAGGGGGCTCGAAAACGGGGAGCTGTTTTTT. Translated: CASRGRRGLENGELFF.

This CDR3 is CASSGGLAGGETQYF. DNA for the CDR3: TGTGCCAGCAGTGGGGGACTAGCGGGAGGAGAGACCCAGTACTTC. The genes are TRBV6-5 and TRBJ2-5; 15 bases match TRBD2. V lost 5 bases, J lost 4 bases, and 2 bases stayed unmatched. Germline CDR1 MNHEY, CDR2 SVGAGI. The CDR3 totals 15 residues.

The V call is TRBV29-1, the J call TRBJ2-7; D not certain. This CDR3 contains 11 residues. V was cut by 4 bases and J by 4 bases, with 8 bases left in between. Germline loops: CDR1 SQVTM, CDR2 ANQGSEA. The CDR3 here is CSVGLWYEQYF. CDR3 nucleotides: TGCAGCGTTGGGCTTTGGTACGAGCAGTACTTC.

This chain joins TRBV5-1 and TRBJ2-2; 8 positions match TRBD2. Germline V CDR1 and CDR2: SGHRS, YFSETQ. Trimming removed 4 bases from V and 5 bases from J; junction bases left unmatched: 7. The CDR3 runs 15 residues. The CDR3 bases are TGCGCCAGCAGCCCGCCGGGACTAGAGACCGGGGAGCTGTTTTTT. Amino acids: CASSPPGLETGELFF.

The chain couples TRBV15 to TRBJ2-5; no firm D call. This CDR3 region has 12 residues. V shed 3 bases and J shed 1 base, with 3 bases lying between them. CDR1 and CDR2 (germline): LNHNV, YYDKDF (reference sequence). The CDR3 nucleotides are TGTGCCACCAGCAGCCTCCAAGAGACCCAGTACTTC. It encodes CATSSLQETQYF.

The rearrangement joins TRBV5-8 to TRBJ2-1; TRBD2 is a possible D gene (7 bases). This CDR3 is built from 16 residues. Trimming shortened V by 4 bases and J by 0 bases, and 14 bases separated the two germline ends. Germline loops: CDR1 SGHTS, CDR2 YDEGEE. The CDR3 DNA is TGTGCCAGCAGCCCCTGGGGGGGCAGCTCCTACAATGAGCAGTTCTTC. Protein: CASSPWGGSSYNEQFF.

DNA for the CDR3: TGTGCCAGCAGTGAAGCGGGCCCAAACACCGGGGAGCTGTTTTTT. Its translation: CASSEAGPNTGELFF. The J gene is TRBJ2-2, the V gene TRBV6-1; no clear D. Looked up from germline, CDR1 is MNHNS and CDR2 is SASEGT. This CDR3 spans 15 amino acids. Trimming removed 0 bases from V and 2 bases from J, with 7 bases in between.

The V gene is TRBV6-5, the J gene TRBJ2-3; tentative D call: TRBD2 (6 bases). The CDR3 totals 14 residues. Trimming cost V 5 bases and J 3 bases, with 12 bases left between them. CDR1 MNHEY and CDR2 SVGAGI come from the germline V gene. CDR3 in amino acids: CASSPVGGTDTQYF. DNA for the CDR3: TGTGCCAGCAGTCCTGTTGGGGGGACAGATACGCAGTATTTT.

The chain joins TRBV7-9 to TRBJ2-7; 10 nucleotides line up with TRBD1. CDR1 is SEHNR and CDR2 is FQNEAQ in the germline V gene (reference sequence). J lost 4 bases, V lost 6 bases, and 9 bases had no gene match. The CDR3 has 15 amino acids. The CDR3: CASSPRQGAIYEQYF. CDR3 DNA sequence: TGTGCCAGCAGTCCGAGACAGGGGGCGATTTACGAGCAGTACTTC.

V usage is TRBV23-1 and J usage is TRBJ2-5, with D possibly matching TRBD1 (6 bases). TRBV23-1 has ORF status, its function being uncertain. The CDR3 has 14 amino acids. V gave up 8 bases and J gave up 0 bases, with 13 bases separating them. CDR3 nucleotides: TGCGCCAGCGCCCGACAGGATTACCAAGAGACCCAGTACTTC. Translation: CASARQDYQETQYF.

Comments on this clone: The sample carries other DNA sequences with the same CDR3. The chain couples TRBV27 to TRBJ2-7; no clear D. The CDR3 runs to 12 residues. Germline V gene lookup returns CDR1 MNHEY and CDR2 SMNVEV (reference sequence). Trimming cost V 1 base and J 5 bases, with 6 bases left between them. CDR3: CASSLYGDEQYF. CDR3 sequence (DNA): TGTGCCAGCAGTTTATATGGCGACGAGCAGTACTTC.

This sequence joins TRBV11-1 and TRBJ1-2; D remains unclear. The CDR3 consists of 12 residues. Trimming left V 5 bases short and J 5 bases short, with 9 bases between. CDR1 SGHAT and CDR2 FQDESV come from the germline V gene (reference sequence). The CDR3 nucleotides read TGTGCCAGCAGCGCAATTCCATATGGCTACACCTTC. Protein product: CASSAIPYGYTF.

The chain combines TRBV6-5 with TRBJ2-1; TRBD2 matches 9 bases. The CDR3 totals 13 residues. The germline V gene encodes CDR1 MNHEY and CDR2 SVGAGI. The trim removed 8 bases at V and 2 bases at J, leaving 1 base unmatched. CDR3 bases: TGTGCCAGCGCGGGAGGGCCCTACAATGAGCAGTTCTTC. Translating gives CASAGGPYNEQFF.

DNA for the CDR3: TGTGCCATCGGGAGCGGGAGTGCCGACGAGCAGTACTTC. The encoded protein is CAIGSGSADEQYF. The J gene is TRBJ2-7, the V gene TRBV10-3, with 8 bases fitting TRBD2. V was clipped by 8 bases and J by 5 bases; unmatched bases: 8. Germline V gene lookup returns CDR1 ENHRY and CDR2 SYGVKD. The CDR3 is made up of 13 amino acids.

V is TRBV21-1 and J is TRBJ2-7; TRBD2, the D gene given by the table, was not confirmed from the DNA. TRBV21-1 constitutes a pseudogene. The CDR3 extends over 13 amino acids. The CDR3 bases are TGTGCCAGCAGCAAACTCCTCCCCTACGAGCAGTACTTC. Encoded protein: CASSKLLPYEQYF.

This chain links TRBV28 with TRBJ1-5; tentatively, D is TRBD1 (5 bases). V was cut by 1 base and J by 7 bases, with 17 bases left in between. This CDR3 has 16 residues. Per germline, CDR1 MDHEN and CDR2 SYDVKM. The CDR3 here is CASSLSTPGFGQPQHF. The CDR3 coding sequence is TGTGCCAGCAGTTTATCCACGCCAGGGTTCGGGCAGCCCCAGCATTTT.

The chain couples TRBV6-1 to TRBJ2-5, with D maybe TRBD2 (5 bases). The germline CDR1 and CDR2 sequences are MNHNS and SASEGT. V was clipped by 7 bases and J by 1 base, with 10 bases between them. The CDR3 has 13 residues. DNA for the CDR3: TGTGCCAGCATGGCGGGCTCCCAAGAGACCCAGTACTTC. This translates into CASMAGSQETQYF.

The chain carries TRBV29-1 and TRBJ2-5, with no clear D. The tail of the sequence fits TRBJ2-7 better, so the J call may be wrong. Germline CDR1 reads SQVTM; CDR2 reads ANQGSEA. There are 12 residues in the CDR3. The CDR3 spells CSVAGAFYEQYF. The CDR3 DNA is TGCAGCGTTGCAGGTGCCTTTTACGAGCAGTACTTC.

Remarks on this clone: The sample carries other DNA sequences with the same CDR3. The V and J genes are TRBV9 and TRBJ2-3, with a weak D call TRBD2 (6 bases). Trimming took 0 bases from V and 5 from J, leaving 13 bases between them. The CDR3 consists of 15 residues. The germline CDR1 and CDR2 sequences are SGDLS and YYNGEE. The CDR3 is CASSVEGLARDTQYF. The CDR3 coding sequence is TGTGCCAGCAGCGTAGAGGGACTGGCCCGAGATACGCAGTATTTT. Based on the CDR3 plus reference TRBV9 and TRBJ2-3, the full variable domain is DSGVTQTPKHLITATGQRVTLRCSPRSGDLSVYWYQQSLDQGLQFLIQYYNGEERAKGNILERFSAQQFPDLHSELNLSSLELGDSALYFCASSVEGLARDTQYFGPGTRLTVL.

The chain uses TRBV9 and TRBJ1-1; D is uncertain. Germline V lookup: CDR1 SGDLS, CDR2 YYNGEE. This CDR3 has 12 residues. With 3 bases removed from V and 2 bases from J, the gap between germline ends came to 5 bases. CDR3 loop: CASSADNTEAFF. In DNA, the CDR3 is TGTGCCAGCAGCGCCGATAACACTGAAGCTTTCTTT.

This rearrangement joins TRBV25-1 to TRBJ1-6; D is ambiguous. The CDR3 length is 14 residues. Trimming pared 1 base from V and 4 bases from J, leaving 5 bases between. Germline V gene data show CDR1 as MGHDK and CDR2 as SYGVNS. CDR3 nucleotides: TGTGCCAGCAGTGAATCCGCATATAATTCACCCCTCCACTTT. Translation: CASSESAYNSPLHF. The entire variable domain, with the rest obtained from reference TRBV25-1 and TRBJ1-6, is as follows: EADIYQTPRYLVIGTGKKITLECSQTMGHDKMYWYQQDPGMELHLIHYSYGVNSTEKGDLSSESTVSRIRTEHFPLTLESARPSHTSQYLCASSESAYNSPLHFGNGTRLTVT.

This rearrangement joins TRBV19 to TRBJ1-1, with D tentatively TRBD1 (6 bases). Trimming left V 5 bases short and J 6 bases short, with 13 bases between. Germline-derived CDR1 and CDR2 are LNHDA and SQIVND (reference sequence). The CDR3 loop spans 13 amino acids. CDR3 DNA sequence: TGTGCCAGTAGTTTCCGGGACATGTCTGAAGCTTTCTTT. Protein sequence: CASSFRDMSEAFF.

In the case of this clone: Distinct nucleotide sequences in the sample also encode this CDR3. This chain links TRBV19 with TRBJ2-7; D remains ambiguous. V was pared by 1 base and J by 2 bases, with 9 bases between. Germline lookup yields CDR1 LNHDA and CDR2 SQIVND (reference sequence). The CDR3 is 14 residues long. CDR3 bases: TGTGCCAGTAGTATAGGCGGCAGTACCTACGAGCAGTACTTC. Translated, it gives CASSIGGSTYEQYF.

The chain links TRBV9 to TRBJ2-6, with D unclear. The CDR3 sequence is 17 residues long. CDR1 SGDLS and CDR2 YYNGEE come from the germline V gene. Trimming stripped 2 bases from V and 0 bases from J, with 12 bases between. The CDR3 protein is CASSVSVSRSGANVLTF. The DNA for the CDR3 is TGTGCCAGCAGCGTGTCGGTCAGCCGCTCTGGGGCCAACGTCCTGACTTTC.